Shown below are 29 T cell receptor beta chains from a single sample sequenced in a study of T cell responses to AZD1222 COVID-19 vaccine. Generated by immunoSEQ multiplex PCR, the TCRdb table keeps only in-frame clones and is missing some. This repertoire shows some 190,000 clones, approximately 92% found once; its top ten account for approximately 1.3%. This sample comprised peripheral blood, obtained on day 0 of AZD1222 vaccination. The source is an adult in good health.

The chain carries TRBV9 and TRBJ1-1; tentative D call: TRBD1 (5 bases). This CDR3 is 15 amino acids long. Deletions cut 0 bases from V and 6 bases from J, with 15 bases between. In germline, CDR1 is SGDLS, CDR2 YYNGEE. The CDR3 region is CASSVALGGSSEAFF. The CDR3 nucleotides read TGTGCCAGCAGCGTAGCTCTCGGGGGAAGCTCTGAAGCTTTCTTT.

The rearrangement joins TRBV4-2 to TRBJ2-7; D is perhaps TRBD2 (6 bases). CDR1 is LGHNA and CDR2 is YNFKEQ in the germline V gene. The CDR3 contains 17 residues. Trimming shortened V by 2 bases and J by 6 bases, and 23 bases separated the two germline ends. In DNA, the CDR3 is TGTGCCAGCAGCCAACAAAGCCTAGCGCGCGGATTAGGCGAGCAGTACTTC. Its protein product is CASSQQSLARGLGEQYF.

A remark on this clone: The sample has other DNA sequences that encode this CDR3 too. The CDR3 DNA sequence: TGTGCCAGCAGTTACGGGGTTAGCAATCAGCCCCAGCATTTT. Translation gives CASSYGVSNQPQHF. The rearrangement uses TRBV6-2 or TRBV6-3 and TRBJ1-5, with D hard to call. CDR1 is MNHEY and CDR2 is SVGEGT in the germline V gene. Trimming left V 2 bases short and J 0 bases short, with 5 bases between. This CDR3 has 14 amino acids.

For the CDR3, the DNA is TGTGCCAGCAGTGACCTGCCGGGGCTTTATCAGCCCCAGCATTTT. Translating it yields CASSDLPGLYQPQHF. This sequence joins TRBV6-1 and TRBJ1-5, with D maybe TRBD1 (5 bases). Between the trimmed V and J ends, which lost 3 bases and 5 bases, there was a span of 14 bases. CDR1 and CDR2 (germline): MNHNS, SASEGT. This CDR3 has 15 residues.

This clone was counted a single time. This chain connects TRBV28 to TRBJ1-2; no clear D gene. The CDR3 loop spans 11 amino acids. Per germline, CDR1 MDHEN and CDR2 SYDVKM. The V end was cut by 5 bases, the J end by 7 bases, with 8 bases between. The CDR3 nucleotides read TGTGCCAGCAGTGTAAAGGGTGGCTACACCTTC. It translates to CASSVKGGYTF.

The V call is TRBV12-5, the J call TRBJ2-1; D is possibly TRBD1 (5 bases). Germline V CDR1 and CDR2: LGHNT, FRNRAP. V was clipped by 7 bases and J by 4 bases, with 8 bases between them. The CDR3 is made up of 12 amino acids. The CDR3 DNA reads as TGTGCTAGTGTTCGACAGTACAATGAGCAGTTCTTC. This encodes CASVRQYNEQFF.

This chain links TRBV25-1 with TRBJ1-1; D might be TRBD1 (5 bases). The V gene's germline CDR1 is MGHDK and CDR2 SYGVNS. Trimming removed 6 bases at V and 1 base at J, with 9 bases between. The CDR3 runs to 13 residues. This CDR3 is CASSQGPNTEAFF. Written as DNA, the CDR3 is TGTGCCAGCAGCCAGGGACCGAACACTGAAGCTTTCTTT.

A single count supports this clone. This sequence joins TRBV4-1 and TRBJ1-5; D is undetermined. Germline assignment: CDR1 MGHRA and CDR2 YSYEKL. Trimming cost V 0 bases and J 5 bases, with 17 bases left between them. This CDR3 region has 17 residues. The CDR3 is CASSQDSLARPYQPQHF. The CDR3, as DNA: TGCGCCAGCAGCCAAGATTCGCTGGCGCGGCCATATCAGCCCCAGCATTTT.

The rearrangement uses TRBV9 and TRBJ1-3; 7 bases align to TRBD1. The J segment lost 1 base and the V segment lost 4 bases, leaving 5 bases of the junction unmatched. Germline V gene sequence: CDR1 SGDLS, CDR2 YYNGEE. This CDR3 spans 15 amino acids. For the CDR3, the DNA is TGTGCCAGCAGCTCCGGGACAGAGTCTGGAAACACCATATATTTT. Translating gives CASSSGTESGNTIYF.

This chain links TRBV9 with TRBJ1-4, with D possibly being TRBD1 (5 bases). The V and J ends lost 3 bases and 6 bases respectively, with 18 bases between them. This CDR3 has 16 residues. CDR1 SGDLS and CDR2 YYNGEE come from the germline V gene. The CDR3 sequence is CASSERGSPRDEKLFF. The CDR3, as DNA: TGTGCCAGCAGCGAGAGGGGCAGCCCTAGGGATGAAAAACTGTTTTTT. Full variable domain (remainder filled in from reference TRBV9 and TRBJ1-4): DSGVTQTPKHLITATGQRVTLRCSPRSGDLSVYWYQQSLDQGLQFLIQYYNGEERAKGNILERFSAQQFPDLHSELNLSSLELGDSALYFCASSERGSPRDEKLFFGSGTQLSVL.

The V gene is TRBV7-9, the J gene TRBJ1-2, with 7 bases fitting TRBD1. Germline CDR1 SEHNR, CDR2 FQNEAQ (reference sequence). The J segment lost 4 bases and the V segment lost 6 bases, leaving 11 bases of the junction unmatched. The CDR3 covers 15 residues. CDR3 protein: CASSLHLRDSYGYTF. The CDR3 DNA sequence: TGTGCCAGCAGTCTACACCTCCGGGACAGCTATGGCTACACCTTC.

The V call is TRBV18, the J call TRBJ2-2; 7 bases match TRBD1. V lost 6 bases, J lost 4 bases, and 8 bases stayed unmatched. The V gene's germline CDR1 is KGHSH and CDR2 LQKENI. The CDR3 sequence is 15 residues long. The CDR3 DNA is TGTGCCAGCTCTCGTGACAGGGTTGGCACCGGGGAGCTGTTTTTT. This sequence encodes CASSRDRVGTGELFF.

The chain combines TRBV19 with TRBJ1-5; the D is unclear. In germline, CDR1 is LNHDA, CDR2 SQIVND (reference sequence). The CDR3 loop spans 15 amino acids. V lost 4 bases and J lost 0, with 10 bases in between. DNA of the CDR3: TGTGCCAGTAGTACCACAGAATATAGCAATCAGCCCCAGCATTTT. Its translation: CASSTTEYSNQPQHF.

V usage is TRBV7-9 and J usage is TRBJ2-3; no reliable D call. This CDR3 is 14 amino acids long. Trimming shortened V by 4 bases and J by 4 bases, and 12 bases separated the two germline ends. Germline CDR1 SEHNR, CDR2 FQNEAQ (reference sequence). The CDR3: CASSYPSRPDTQYF. The CDR3 DNA reads TGTGCCAGCAGCTATCCTAGTAGACCAGATACGCAGTATTTT. Filled out from reference TRBV7-9 and TRBJ2-3, the complete variable domain reads DTGVSQNPRHKITKRGQNVTFRCDPISEHNRLYWYRQTLGQGPEFLTYFQNEAQLEKSRLLSDRFSAERPKGSFSTLEIQRTEQGDSAMYLCASSYPSRPDTQYFGPGTRLTVL.

V and J are TRBV18 and TRBJ1-1, with TRBD1 as a possible D gene (5 bases). The CDR3 totals 15 residues. V was shortened by 3 bases and J by 5 bases, with 16 bases between the two germline ends. Per germline, CDR1 KGHSH and CDR2 LQKENI. CDR3 residues: CASSPFRDGSTEAFF. CDR3 bases: TGTGCCAGCTCACCTTTTCGGGACGGGTCTACTGAAGCTTTCTTT. Full variable domain (outside the CDR3, taken from reference TRBV18 and TRBJ1-1): NAGVMQNPRHLVRRRGQEARLRCSPMKGHSHVYWYRQLPEEGLKFMVYLQKENIIDESGMPKERFSAEFPKEGPSILRIQQVVRGDSAAYFCASSPFRDGSTEAFFGQGTRLTVV.

This rearrangement joins TRBV7-9 to TRBJ2-1, with a weak D call TRBD2 (5 bases). From germline, CDR1 is SEHNR and CDR2 FQNEAQ (reference sequence). CDR3 length: 12 amino acids. The V and J ends lost 5 bases and 6 bases respectively, with 8 bases between them. CDR3 nucleotide sequence: TGTGCCAGCAGCCGGGATGCCAATGAGCAGTTCTTC. Encoded protein: CASSRDANEQFF. The full variable domain, rest sourced from reference TRBV7-9 and TRBJ2-1, is DTGVSQNPRHKITKRGQNVTFRCDPISEHNRLYWYRQTLGQGPEFLTYFQNEAQLEKSRLLSDRFSAERPKGSFSTLEIQRTEQGDSAMYLCASSRDANEQFFGPGTRLTVL.

This clone showed up just once. The gene calls are TRBV19 and TRBJ1-5, with D possibly TRBD1 on 6 matching bases. The CDR3 is 18 amino acids. The germline V gene has CDR1 LNHDA and CDR2 SQIVND (reference sequence). Deletions cut 8 bases from V and 0 bases from J, with 23 bases between. DNA of the CDR3: TGTGCCAGTCGAGCCGGGACAAGGGGAAAATATAGCAATCAGCCCCAGCATTTT. This gives the protein CASRAGTRGKYSNQPQHF.

The chain links TRBV6-6 to TRBJ1-5; 7 nucleotides line up with TRBD1. Germline CDR1 and CDR2: MNHNY and SVGAGI (reference sequence). The CDR3 contains 16 residues. Trimming took 6 bases from V and 0 from J; bases not matched to a gene: 8. CDR3 sequence reads: CASSRGQTSSNQPQHF. The DNA for the CDR3 is TGTGCCAGCAGCCGGGGACAGACCTCTAGCAATCAGCCCCAGCATTTT.

This chain uses TRBV4-1 with TRBJ2-7, with D tentatively TRBD1 (5 bases). The CDR3 has 16 residues. CDR1 MGHRA and CDR2 YSYEKL come from the germline V gene. With 0 bases removed from V and 6 bases from J, the gap between germline ends came to 18 bases. The DNA for the CDR3 is TGCGCCAGCAGCCAAGATATGGGCTCAGGGTTCGTCGAGCAGTACTTC. This gives the protein CASSQDMGSGFVEQYF.

The chain carries TRBV7-2 and TRBJ1-2; a possible D gene is TRBD1 (6 bases). This CDR3 has 14 amino acids. Trimming stripped 1 base from V and 8 bases from J, with 14 bases between. CDR1 and CDR2 (germline): SGHTA, FQGNSA. In DNA form, the CDR3 reads TGTGCCAGCAGCTTAGAGCGGGGGCTAGGAGGCTACACCTTC. Translated, it gives CASSLERGLGGYTF.

This chain joins TRBV19 and TRBJ2-7; a possible D gene is TRBD1 (5 bases). The CDR3 runs to 13 residues. The germline V and J ends were trimmed by 5 bases and 2 bases, with 10 bases remaining between them. Germline loops: CDR1 LNHDA, CDR2 SQIVND (reference sequence). CDR3 bases: TGTGCCAGTAGTCCCGAGGACACCTACGAGCAGTACTTC. Amino acid sequence: CASSPEDTYEQYF.

This clone was counted once. The rearrangement uses TRBV18 and TRBJ1-1; TRBD1 is a possible D gene (5 bases). There are 14 residues in the CDR3. The V gene's germline CDR1 is KGHSH and CDR2 LQKENI. Deletions cut 6 bases from V and 2 bases from J, with 13 bases between. Here the CDR3 reads CASSLGGSNTEAFF. The DNA of the CDR3 is TGTGCCAGCTCCCTCGGGGGAAGCAACACTGAAGCTTTCTTT.

This clone was recorded a few times. The chain uses TRBV19 and TRBJ1-1, with D possibly being TRBD1 (5 bases). The CDR3 sequence is 13 residues long. In germline, CDR1 is LNHDA, CDR2 SQIVND (reference sequence). The CDR3 spells CASQGVLNTEAFF. As DNA, the CDR3 is TGTGCTAGCCAGGGCGTTCTGAACACTGAAGCTTTCTTT.

This chain links TRBV2 with TRBJ1-1; D is unclear. The length of the CDR3 is 11 residues. The germline V gene encodes CDR1 SNHLY and CDR2 FYNNEI. V was shortened by 9 bases and J by 5 bases, with 10 bases between the two germline ends. This chain's CDR3 is CARAVGTEAFF. The CDR3 DNA is TGTGCCAGGGCTGTGGGTACTGAAGCTTTCTTT. Supplemented by reference TRBV2 and TRBJ1-1, the full variable domain reads EPEVTQTPSHQVTQMGQEVILRCVPISNHLYFYWYRQILGQKVEFLVSFYNNEISEKSEIFDDQFSVERPDGSNFTLKIRSTKLEDSAMYFCARAVGTEAFFGQGTRLTVV.

This clone was picked up a small number of times. This chain joins TRBV19 and TRBJ1-1; 8 bases are shared with TRBD1. The germline CDR1 and CDR2 sequences are LNHDA and SQIVND (reference sequence). V shed 6 bases and J 4 bases; nucleotides not matched to a gene: 10. This CDR3 has 15 residues. Written as DNA, the CDR3 is TGTGCCAGTAGGAGCGGGGTAACAGGGGGCACTGAAGCTTTCTTT. Translation gives CASRSGVTGGTEAFF.

The J gene is TRBJ2-1, the V gene TRBV2, with TRBD2 matching 8 bases. This CDR3 spans 16 amino acids. After removal of 1 base from V and 1 base from J, the junction contained 3 bases not matched to a gene. Germline CDR1 and CDR2: SNHLY and FYNNEI. The CDR3 region is CASSEVVAGSYNEQFF. In nucleotides, the CDR3 is TGTGCCAGCAGTGAAGTCGTAGCGGGGTCCTACAATGAGCAGTTCTTC. Full variable domain (remainder filled in from reference TRBV2 and TRBJ2-1): EPEVTQTPSHQVTQMGQEVILRCVPISNHLYFYWYRQILGQKVEFLVSFYNNEISEKSEIFDDQFSVERPDGSNFTLKIRSTKLEDSAMYFCASSEVVAGSYNEQFFGPGTRLTVL.

As regards this clone: No DNA is shown, since the ends of the CDR3 on it are uncertain; the CDR3 is the one TCRdb lists. The chain carries TRBV12-2 and TRBJ1-1. TRBV12-2 is an annotated pseudogene. The CDR3 spans 15 residues, counting both ends. The CDR3 region is CASRSFAGGNSEAFF.

The J gene is TRBJ1-5, the V gene TRBV12-3 or TRBV12-4; 8 bases map to TRBD1. The J segment lost 5 bases and the V segment lost 7 bases, leaving 4 bases of the junction unmatched. CDR3 size: 13 residues. CDR3 loop: CASIGQGDQPQHF. CDR3 nucleotide sequence: TGTGCCAGCATCGGACAGGGCGATCAGCCCCAGCATTTT.

The chain joins TRBV11-3 to TRBJ2-7; unclear D gene. Trimming cost V 1 base and J 1 base, with 8 bases left between them. Germline CDR1 is SGHNT and CDR2 is YENEEA. This CDR3 contains 14 residues. This CDR3 reads CASSLGTASYEQYF. The CDR3 bases are TGTGCCAGCAGCTTAGGAACAGCGTCCTACGAGCAGTACTTC.